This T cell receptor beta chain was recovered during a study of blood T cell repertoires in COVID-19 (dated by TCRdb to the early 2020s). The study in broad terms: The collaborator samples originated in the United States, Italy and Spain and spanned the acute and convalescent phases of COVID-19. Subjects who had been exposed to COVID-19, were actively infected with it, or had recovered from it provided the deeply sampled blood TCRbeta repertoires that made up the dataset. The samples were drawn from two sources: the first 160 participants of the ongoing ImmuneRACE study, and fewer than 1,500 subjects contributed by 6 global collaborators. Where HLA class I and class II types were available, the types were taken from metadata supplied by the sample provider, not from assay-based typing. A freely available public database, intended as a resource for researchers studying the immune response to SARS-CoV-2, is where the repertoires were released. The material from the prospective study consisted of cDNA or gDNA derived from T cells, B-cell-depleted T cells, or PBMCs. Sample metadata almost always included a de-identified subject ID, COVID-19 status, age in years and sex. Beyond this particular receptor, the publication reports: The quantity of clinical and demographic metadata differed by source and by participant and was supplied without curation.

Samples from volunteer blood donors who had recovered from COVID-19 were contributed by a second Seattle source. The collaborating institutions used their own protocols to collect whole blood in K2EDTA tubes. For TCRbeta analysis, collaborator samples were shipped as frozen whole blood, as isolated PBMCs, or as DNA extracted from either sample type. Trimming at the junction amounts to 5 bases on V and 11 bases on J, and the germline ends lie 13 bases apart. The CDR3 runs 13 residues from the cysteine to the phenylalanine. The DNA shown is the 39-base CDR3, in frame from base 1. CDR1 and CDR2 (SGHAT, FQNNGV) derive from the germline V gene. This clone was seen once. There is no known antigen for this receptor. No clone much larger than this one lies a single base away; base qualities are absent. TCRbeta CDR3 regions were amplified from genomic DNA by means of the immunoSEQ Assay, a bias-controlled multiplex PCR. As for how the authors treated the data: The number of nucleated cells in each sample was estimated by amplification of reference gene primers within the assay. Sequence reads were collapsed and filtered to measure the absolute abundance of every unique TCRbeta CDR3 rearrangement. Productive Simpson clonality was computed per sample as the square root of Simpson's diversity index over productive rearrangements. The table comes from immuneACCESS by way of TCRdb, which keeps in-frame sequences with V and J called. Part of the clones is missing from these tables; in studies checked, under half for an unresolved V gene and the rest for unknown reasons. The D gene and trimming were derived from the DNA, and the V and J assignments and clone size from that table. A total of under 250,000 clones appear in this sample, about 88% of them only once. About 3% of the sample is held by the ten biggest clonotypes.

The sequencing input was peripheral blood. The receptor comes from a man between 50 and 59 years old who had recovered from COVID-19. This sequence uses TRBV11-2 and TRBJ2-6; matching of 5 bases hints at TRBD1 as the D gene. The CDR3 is CASSPRQTDVLTF. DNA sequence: TGTGCCAGCAGCCCTAGACAGACAGACGTCCTGACTTTC.